The entry that follows covers one T cell receptor beta chain sequence. This record belongs to a study of blood T cells in healthy people across ages. The second PCR ran roughly 7 to 11 cycles with a sample-barcoded 5' primer and J-beta primers. In TCRdb, the 5' RACE reads were re-called with MiXCR into one record per CDR3 protein. The sample yields hundreds of thousands of distinct CDR3 sequences, around 25% seen once. The CDR3 has 13 amino acids. CDR1 and CDR2 from the germline V gene are DFQATT and SNEGSKA (reference sequence). Trimming took 2 bases from V and 1 from J, leaving 8 bases between them. Another study also made use of these data, one on T cells of mothers and their children.

The V gene is TRBV20-1, the J gene TRBJ1-1; unclear D gene. This receptor was taken from a boy aged 10-17 years in good health. Sequencing was done on a sample of blood. The DNA of the CDR3 is TGCAGTGCTAGAAAGGGAGGGAACACTGAAGCTTTCTTT. As protein: CSARKGGNTEAFF.